This record covers a single T cell receptor (beta chain). This sample stems from a study of shared clonotypes between healthy human individuals. Study in general: Every donor yielded three CD4 naive, three CD4 memory, two CD8 naive and one CD8 memory plate.

V shed 8 bases, J shed 0 bases, and the junction held 10 bases outside the gene matches. There are 16 residues in the CDR3. The germline CDR1 and CDR2 sequences are SGHAT and FQNNGV. The assay was immunoSEQ multiplex PCR, and TCRdb's table has in-frame clones only and misses some. In the table there are about 700,000 clones, less than 85% of which are singletons. The sequenced material came from memory CD4+ T cells sorted from blood. The subset is: CD45RA-negative fraction. The sequence was obtained from a woman in her twenties or thirties in good health. This chain uses TRBV11-2 with TRBJ2-3; 8 bases are a match to TRBD2. For the CDR3, the DNA is TGTGCCAGCCAGACGGTCCGGACTAGCAGCACAGATACGCAGTATTTT. Protein sequence: CASQTVRTSSTDTQYF.